The clone carrying this T cell receptor (beta chain) is a singleton in its sample. This sample is drawn from a study of T cell changes during pregnancy in multiple sclerosis. The V and J ends lost 0 bases and 4 bases, in that order; junction bases with no gene match: 7. Germline V lookup: CDR1 ENHRY, CDR2 SYGVKD. The CDR3 covers 16 residues. Libraries were prepared by immunoSEQ multiplex PCR; TCRdb keeps only in-frame clonotypes and omits some of them. The data show tens of thousands of clones, approximately 85% seen once. The rearrangement links TRBV10-3 to TRBJ2-7; TRBD2 aligns across 9 bases. This specimen was peripheral blood, taken in the first trimester of pregnancy. The TCR was taken from a female donor with multiple sclerosis, enrolled in a pregnancy study. CDR3 residues: CAISESGVAGVYEQYF. CDR3 DNA: TGTGCCATCAGTGAGTCGGGCGTAGCGGGAGTGTACGAGCAGTACTTC.